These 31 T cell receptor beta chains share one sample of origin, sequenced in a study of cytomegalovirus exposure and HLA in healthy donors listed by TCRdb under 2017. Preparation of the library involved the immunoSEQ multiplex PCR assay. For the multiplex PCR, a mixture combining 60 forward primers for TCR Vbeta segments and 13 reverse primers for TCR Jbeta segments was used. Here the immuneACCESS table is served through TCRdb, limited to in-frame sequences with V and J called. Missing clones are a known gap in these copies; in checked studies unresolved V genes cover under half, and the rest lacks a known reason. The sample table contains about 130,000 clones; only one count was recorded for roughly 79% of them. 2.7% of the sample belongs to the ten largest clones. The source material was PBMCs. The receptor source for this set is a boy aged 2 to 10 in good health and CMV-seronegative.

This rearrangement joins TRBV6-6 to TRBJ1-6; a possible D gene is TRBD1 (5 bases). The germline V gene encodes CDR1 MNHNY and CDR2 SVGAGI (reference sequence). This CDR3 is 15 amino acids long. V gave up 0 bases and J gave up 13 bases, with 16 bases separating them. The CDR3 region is CASSYSMARGDPLHF. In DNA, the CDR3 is TGTGCCAGCAGTTACTCGATGGCTCGGGGGGATCCCCTCCACTTT.

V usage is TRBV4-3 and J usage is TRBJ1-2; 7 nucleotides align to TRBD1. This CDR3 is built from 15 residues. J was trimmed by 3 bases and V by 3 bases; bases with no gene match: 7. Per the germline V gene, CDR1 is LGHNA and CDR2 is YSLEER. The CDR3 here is CASSHVGQRHYGYTF. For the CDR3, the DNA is TGCGCCAGCAGCCATGTGGGACAGCGTCACTATGGCTACACCTTC.

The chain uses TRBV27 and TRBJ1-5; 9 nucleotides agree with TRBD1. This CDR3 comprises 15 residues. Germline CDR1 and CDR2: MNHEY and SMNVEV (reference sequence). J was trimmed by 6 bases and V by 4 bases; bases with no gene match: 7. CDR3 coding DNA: TGTGCCAGCAGTTCTCCGGGACAGGGAATTCAGCCCCAGCATTTT. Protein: CASSSPGQGIQPQHF.

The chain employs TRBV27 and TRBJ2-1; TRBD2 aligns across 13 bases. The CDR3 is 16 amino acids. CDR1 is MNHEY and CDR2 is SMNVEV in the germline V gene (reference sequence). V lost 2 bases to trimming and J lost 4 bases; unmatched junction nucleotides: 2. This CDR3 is CASSLGTSGVYNEQFF. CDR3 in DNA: TGTGCCAGCAGTTTAGGGACTAGCGGGGTATACAATGAGCAGTTCTTC.

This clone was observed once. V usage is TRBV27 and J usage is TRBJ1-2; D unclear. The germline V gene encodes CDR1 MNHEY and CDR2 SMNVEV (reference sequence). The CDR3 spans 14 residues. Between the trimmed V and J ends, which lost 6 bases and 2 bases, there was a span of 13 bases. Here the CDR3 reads CASSPNGGNYGYTF. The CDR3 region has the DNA TGTGCCAGCAGCCCGAACGGAGGGAACTATGGCTACACCTTC.

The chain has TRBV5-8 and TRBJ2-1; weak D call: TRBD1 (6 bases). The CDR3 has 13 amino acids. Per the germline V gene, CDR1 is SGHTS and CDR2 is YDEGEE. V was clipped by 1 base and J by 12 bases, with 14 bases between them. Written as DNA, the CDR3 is TGTGCCAGCAGCTTGTATGGGGACATAGGGCAGTTCTTC. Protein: CASSLYGDIGQFF.

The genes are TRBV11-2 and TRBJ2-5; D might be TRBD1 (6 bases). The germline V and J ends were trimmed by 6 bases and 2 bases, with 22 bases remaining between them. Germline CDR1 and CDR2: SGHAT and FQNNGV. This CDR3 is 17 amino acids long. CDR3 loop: CASRPGQGLVWQETQYF. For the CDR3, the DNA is TGTGCCAGCAGGCCGGGGCAGGGGCTAGTTTGGCAAGAGACCCAGTACTTC.

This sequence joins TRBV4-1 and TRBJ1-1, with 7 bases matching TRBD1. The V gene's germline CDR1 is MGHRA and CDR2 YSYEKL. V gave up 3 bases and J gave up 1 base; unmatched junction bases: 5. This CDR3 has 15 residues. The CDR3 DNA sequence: TGCGCCAGCAGCCAGTTGACAGGGACGAACACTGAAGCTTTCTTT. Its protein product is CASSQLTGTNTEAFF.

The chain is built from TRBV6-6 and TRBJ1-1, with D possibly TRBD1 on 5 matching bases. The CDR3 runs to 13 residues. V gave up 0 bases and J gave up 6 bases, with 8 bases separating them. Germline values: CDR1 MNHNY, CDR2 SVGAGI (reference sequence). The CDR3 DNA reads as TGTGCCAGCAGTTACTCAGGAGGGGCTGAAGCTTTCTTT. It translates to CASSYSGGAEAFF.

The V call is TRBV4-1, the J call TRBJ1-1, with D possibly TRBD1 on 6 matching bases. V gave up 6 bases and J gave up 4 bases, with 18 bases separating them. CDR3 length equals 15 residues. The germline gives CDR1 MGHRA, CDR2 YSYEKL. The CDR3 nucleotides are TGCGCCAGCAGGAATATACAGGGTAATATCACTGAAGCTTTCTTT. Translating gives CASRNIQGNITEAFF.

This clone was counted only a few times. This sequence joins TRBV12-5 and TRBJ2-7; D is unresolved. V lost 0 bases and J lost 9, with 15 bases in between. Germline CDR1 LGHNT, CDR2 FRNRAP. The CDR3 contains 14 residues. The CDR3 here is CASGLVPESALQYV. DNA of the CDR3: TGTGCTAGTGGTTTGGTACCGGAGTCCGCTCTGCAGTACGTC.

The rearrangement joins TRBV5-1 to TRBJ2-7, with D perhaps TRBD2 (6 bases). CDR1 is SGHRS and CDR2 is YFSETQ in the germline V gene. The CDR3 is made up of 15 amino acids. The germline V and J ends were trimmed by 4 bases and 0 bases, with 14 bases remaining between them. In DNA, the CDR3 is TGCGCCAGCAGCCGGGGACTTGAAAGCTCCTACGAGCAGTACGTC. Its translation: CASSRGLESSYEQYV.

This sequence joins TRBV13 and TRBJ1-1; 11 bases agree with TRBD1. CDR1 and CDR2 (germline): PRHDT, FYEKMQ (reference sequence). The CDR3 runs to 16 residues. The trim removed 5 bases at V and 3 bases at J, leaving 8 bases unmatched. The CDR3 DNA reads TGTGCCAGCAGCGTACGCCGGGACAGGGGGTACACTGAAGCTTTCTTT. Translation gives CASSVRRDRGYTEAFF.

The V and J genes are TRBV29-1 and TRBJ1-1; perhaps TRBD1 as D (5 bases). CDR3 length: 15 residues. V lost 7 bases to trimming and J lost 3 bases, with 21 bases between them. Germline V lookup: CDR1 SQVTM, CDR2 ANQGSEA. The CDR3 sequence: CSAVGGTESHTEAFF. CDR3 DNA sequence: TGCAGCGCTGTGGGGGGAACAGAATCTCACACTGAAGCTTTCTTT.

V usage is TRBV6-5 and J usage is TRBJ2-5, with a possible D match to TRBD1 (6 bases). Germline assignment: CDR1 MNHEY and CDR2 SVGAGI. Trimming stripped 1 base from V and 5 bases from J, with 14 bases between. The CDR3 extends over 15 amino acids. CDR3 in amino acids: CASSYYTGSLETQYF. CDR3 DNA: TGTGCCAGCAGTTACTATACAGGGAGCTTGGAGACCCAGTACTTC.

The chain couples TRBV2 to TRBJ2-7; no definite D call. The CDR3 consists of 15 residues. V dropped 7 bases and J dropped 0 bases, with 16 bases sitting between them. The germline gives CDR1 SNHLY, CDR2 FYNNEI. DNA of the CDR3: TGTGCCAGCACCAGCGAATCCTATAACTCCTACGAGCAGTACTTC. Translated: CASTSESYNSYEQYF.

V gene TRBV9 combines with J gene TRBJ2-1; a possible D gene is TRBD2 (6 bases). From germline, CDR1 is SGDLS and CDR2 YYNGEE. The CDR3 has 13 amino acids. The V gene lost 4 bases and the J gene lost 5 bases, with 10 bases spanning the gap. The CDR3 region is CASSRSGNNEQFF. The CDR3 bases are TGTGCCAGCAGCCGTAGCGGCAACAATGAGCAGTTCTTC. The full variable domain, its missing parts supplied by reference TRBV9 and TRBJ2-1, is DSGVTQTPKHLITATGQRVTLRCSPRSGDLSVYWYQQSLDQGLQFLIQYYNGEERAKGNILERFSAQQFPDLHSELNLSSLELGDSALYFCASSRSGNNEQFFGPGTRLTVL.

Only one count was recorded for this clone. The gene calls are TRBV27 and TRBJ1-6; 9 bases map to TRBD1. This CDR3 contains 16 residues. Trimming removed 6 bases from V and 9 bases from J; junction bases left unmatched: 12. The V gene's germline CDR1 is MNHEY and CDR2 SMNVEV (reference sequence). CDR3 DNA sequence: TGTGCCAGCAGCCTAGAAGGACAGGGGAGTCGTTCACCCCTCCACTTT. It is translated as CASSLEGQGSRSPLHF.

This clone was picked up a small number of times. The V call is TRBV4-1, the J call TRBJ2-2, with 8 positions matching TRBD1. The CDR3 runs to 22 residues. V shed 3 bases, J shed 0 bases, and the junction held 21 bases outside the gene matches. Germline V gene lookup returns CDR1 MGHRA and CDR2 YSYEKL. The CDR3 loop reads CASSHLTHLLGQDSTNTGELFF. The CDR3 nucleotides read TGCGCCAGCAGCCATCTGACCCACCTCCTGGGACAGGACAGCACGAACACCGGGGAGCTGTTTTTT.

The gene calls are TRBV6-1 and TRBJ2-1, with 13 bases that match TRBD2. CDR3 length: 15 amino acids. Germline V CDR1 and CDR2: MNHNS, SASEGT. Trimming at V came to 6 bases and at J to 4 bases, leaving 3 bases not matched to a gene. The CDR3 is CASSGLAGAYNEQFF. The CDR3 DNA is TGTGCCAGCAGCGGACTAGCGGGAGCTTACAATGAGCAGTTCTTC.

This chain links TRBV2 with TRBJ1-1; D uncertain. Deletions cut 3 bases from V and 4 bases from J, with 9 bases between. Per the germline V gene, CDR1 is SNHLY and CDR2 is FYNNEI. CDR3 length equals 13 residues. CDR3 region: CASSEGRSTEAFF. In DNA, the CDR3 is TGTGCCAGCAGTGAGGGCCGGTCCACTGAAGCTTTCTTT.

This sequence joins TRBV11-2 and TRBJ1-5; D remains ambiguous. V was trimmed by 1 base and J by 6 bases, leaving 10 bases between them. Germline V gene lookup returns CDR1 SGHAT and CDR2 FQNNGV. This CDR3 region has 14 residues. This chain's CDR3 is CASSLATTSQPQHF. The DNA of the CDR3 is TGTGCCAGCAGCTTAGCCACTACGAGTCAGCCCCAGCATTTT.

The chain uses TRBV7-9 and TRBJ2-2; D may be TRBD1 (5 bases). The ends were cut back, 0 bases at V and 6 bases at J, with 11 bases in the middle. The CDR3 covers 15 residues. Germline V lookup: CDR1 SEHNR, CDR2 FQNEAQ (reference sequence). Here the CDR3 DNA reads TGTGCCAGCAGCTTAGCGGCAGGGTTTCCCGGGGAGCTGTTTTTT. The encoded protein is CASSLAAGFPGELFF. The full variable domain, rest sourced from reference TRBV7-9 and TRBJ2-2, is DTGVSQNPRHKITKRGQNVTFRCDPISEHNRLYWYRQTLGQGPEFLTYFQNEAQLEKSRLLSDRFSAERPKGSFSTLEIQRTEQGDSAMYLCASSLAAGFPGELFFGEGSRLTVL.

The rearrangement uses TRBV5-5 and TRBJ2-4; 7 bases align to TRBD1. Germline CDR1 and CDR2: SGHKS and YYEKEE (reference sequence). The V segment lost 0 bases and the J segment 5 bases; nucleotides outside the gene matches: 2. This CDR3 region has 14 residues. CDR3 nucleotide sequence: TGTGCCAGCAGCTTGGAAGGGACAGAAAACATTCAGTACTTC. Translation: CASSLEGTENIQYF. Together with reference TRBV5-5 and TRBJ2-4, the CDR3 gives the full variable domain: DAGVTQSPTHLIKTRGQQVTLRCSPISGHKSVSWYQQVLGQGPQFIFQYYEKEERGRGNFPDRFSARQFPNYSSELNVNALLLGDSALYLCASSLEGTENIQYFGAGTRLSVL.

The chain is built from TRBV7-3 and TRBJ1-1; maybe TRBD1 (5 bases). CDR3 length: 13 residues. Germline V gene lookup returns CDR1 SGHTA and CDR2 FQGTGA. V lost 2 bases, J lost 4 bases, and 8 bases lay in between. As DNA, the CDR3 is TGTGCCAGCAGCTTACAGGGAGGCACTGAAGCTTTCTTT. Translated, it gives CASSLQGGTEAFF.

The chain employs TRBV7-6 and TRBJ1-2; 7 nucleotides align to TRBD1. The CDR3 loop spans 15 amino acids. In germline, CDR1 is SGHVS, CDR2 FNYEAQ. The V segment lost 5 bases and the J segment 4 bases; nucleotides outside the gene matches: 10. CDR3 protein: CASSPRRGQLYGYTF. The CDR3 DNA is TGTGCCAGCAGCCCAAGACGGGGACAGCTCTATGGCTACACCTTC.

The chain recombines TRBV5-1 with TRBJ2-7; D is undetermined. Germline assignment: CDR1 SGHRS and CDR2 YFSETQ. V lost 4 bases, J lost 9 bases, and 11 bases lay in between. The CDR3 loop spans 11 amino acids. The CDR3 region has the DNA TGCGCCAGCAGCCCCTTCGACTGGCAGTACGTC. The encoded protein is CASSPFDWQYV.

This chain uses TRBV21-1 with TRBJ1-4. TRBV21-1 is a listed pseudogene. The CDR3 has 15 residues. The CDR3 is CASSKEEATNEKLFF. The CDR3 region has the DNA TGTGCCAGCAGCAAGGAGGAGGCAACTAATGAAAAACTGTTTTTT.

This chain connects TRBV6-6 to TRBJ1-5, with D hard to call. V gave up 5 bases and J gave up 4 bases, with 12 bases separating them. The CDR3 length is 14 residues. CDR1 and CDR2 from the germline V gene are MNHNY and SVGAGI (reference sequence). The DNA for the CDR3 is TGTGCCAGCAGTCTGACGCAGGAAAATCAGCCCCAGCATTTT. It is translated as CASSLTQENQPQHF.

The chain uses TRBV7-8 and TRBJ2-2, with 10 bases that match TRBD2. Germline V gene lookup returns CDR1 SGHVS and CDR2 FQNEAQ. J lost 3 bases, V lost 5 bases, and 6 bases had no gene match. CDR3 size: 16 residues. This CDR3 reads CASSSSGGWYTGELFF. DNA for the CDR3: TGTGCCAGCAGCAGTAGCGGGGGGTGGTACACCGGGGAGCTGTTTTTT. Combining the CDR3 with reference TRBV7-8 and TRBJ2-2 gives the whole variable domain GAGVSQSPRYKVAKRGQDVALRCDPISGHVSLFWYQQALGQGPEFLTYFQNEAQLDKSGLPSDRFFAERPEGSVSTLKIQRTQQEDSAVYLCASSSSGGWYTGELFFGEGSRLTVL.

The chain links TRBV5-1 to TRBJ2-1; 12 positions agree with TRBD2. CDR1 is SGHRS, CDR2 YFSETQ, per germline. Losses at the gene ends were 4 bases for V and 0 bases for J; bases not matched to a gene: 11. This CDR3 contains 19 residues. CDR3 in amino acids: CASSLGASGRGSSYNEQFF. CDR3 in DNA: TGCGCCAGCAGCCTGGGAGCTAGCGGGAGGGGTAGCTCCTACAATGAGCAGTTCTTC.